A selection of T cell receptor beta chains follows, all from one sample in a study of shared clonotypes between healthy human individuals. The table came from immunoSEQ multiplex PCR; TCRdb's copy has only in-frame clones and leaves some out. The table shows about 1.9 million clones, with just under 95% occurring only once. Sample: naive CD8+ T cells from PBMCs. The source of these receptors is a man younger than 35 in good health. Some clones in this sample may be carry-over from other donors' samples. CDR3s include the opening cysteine and the closing phenylalanine or tryptophan. A D gene is named only where the DNA matches it firmly. Rows give clone size only sometimes, using once, few, many, or a class for an expanded clone.

TRBV9	TRBJ2-7	.	.	TGTGCCAGCAGCGGGAGCAGGAGCGAGCAGTACTTC	CASSGSRSEQYF
TRBV14	TRBJ2-3	.	.	TGTGCCAGCAGCCATTGGACAGCTAGCACAGATACGCAGTATTTT	CASSHWTASTDTQYF
TRBV19	TRBJ2-7	.	.	TGTGCCAGTAGTCCTCGTGCGAGGATCGGCGAGCAGTACTTC	CASSPRARIGEQYF
TRBV29-1	TRBJ1-2	.	.	TGCAGCGTTGAAGAAATTATACAGACTAACTATGGCTACACCTTC	CSVEEIIQTNYGYTF
TRBV11-2	TRBJ1-1	TRBD1	.	TGTGCCAGCAGCCCGGGACAGGGCTATCCTGAAGCTTTCTTT	CASSPGQGYPEAFF
TRBV28	TRBJ1-1	.	.	TGTGCCACCCTAACGGGTGAAGCTTTCTTT	CATLTGEAFF
TRBV14	TRBJ2-2	.	.	TGTGCCAGCAGCCAAGAGGTGGCAACCGGGGAGCTGTTTTTT	CASSQEVATGELFF
TRBV7-8	TRBJ1-1	.	.	TGTGCCAGCAGCCTGGGTGGGGGTAGAACTGAAGCTTTCTTT	CASSLGGGRTEAFF
TRBV27	TRBJ1-1	TRBD1	.	TGTGCCAGCAGTTTATCGTGGACAGGGAGGACTGAAGCTTTCTTT	CASSLSWTGRTEAFF
TRBV27	TRBJ2-7	.	.	TGTGCCAGCAGTTTCGGGATTACCGGGTACGAGCAGTACTTC	CASSFGITGYEQYF
TRBV30	TRBJ1-6	.	.	TGTGCCTGGAGTGTAGGGAGATCAAGCTATTCACCCCTCCACTTT	CAWSVGRSSYSPLHF
TRBV28	TRBJ2-7	.	.	TGTGCCAGCCGTGGGGCAGGATCGGGCTACGAGCAGTACTTC	CASRGAGSGYEQYF
TRBV15	TRBJ1-5	.	.	TGTGCCACCAGCCGAGAATTAAGTACCACTCCCCAGCATTTT	CATSRELSTTPQHF
TRBV9	TRBJ2-5	.	once	TGTGCCAGCAGCGTAGGGAGGGGGGTAGGTCAAGAGACCCAGTACTTC	CASSVGRGVGQETQYF
TRBV30	TRBJ2-7	.	.	TGTGCCTGGAGTGTAGGTCTCAGGCTTAAGGACGAGCAGTACTTC	CAWSVGLRLKDEQYF
TRBV11-2	TRBJ2-7	.	.	TGTGCCAGCAGCTTAGATAGGTACGAGCAGTACTTC	CASSLDRYEQYF
TRBV10-2	TRBJ1-2	.	.	TGCGCCAGCAGTGAGTCCCGGACCCGCGGCTACACCTTC	CASSESRTRGYTF
TRBV13	TRBJ2-7	TRBD2	.	TGTGCCAGCAGCTTAGGGACTAGCGGACCCTACGAGCAGTACTTC	CASSLGTSGPYEQYF
TRBV7-6	TRBJ2-2	TRBD2	.	TGTGCCAGCAGCCCCCGACTAGCGGGAGCCAACACCGGGGAGCTGTTTTTT	CASSPRLAGANTGELFF
TRBV7-6	TRBJ1-3	.	.	TGTGCCAGCAGCCCTTTTCGGGGAATCGCTTGGAACTCTGGAAACACCATATATTTT	CASSPFRGIAWNSGNTIYF
TRBV19	TRBJ1-5	.	once	TGTGCCAGTAGTTTGGGCCGGTGGGATAGCAATCAGCCCCAGCATTTT	CASSLGRWDSNQPQHF
TRBV7-2	TRBJ2-5	TRBD2	.	TGTGCCAGCAGCCGTGGTCTAGCGGGACACCAAGAGACCCAGTACTTC	CASSRGLAGHQETQYF
TRBV5-1	TRBJ1-1	.	.	TGCGCCAGCAGCTTGGCCAATCAGGGAGCCATGAACACTGAAGCTTTCTTT	CASSLANQGAMNTEAFF
TRBV27	TRBJ2-1	.	.	TGTGCCAGCAGTTTTACAGTTGGAGGCAGGGTGCATGAGCAGTTCTTC	CASSFTVGGRVHEQFF
TRBV7-9	TRBJ2-6	TRBD2	.	TGTGCCAGCAGCCCCCGGACTAGCGGGACTGGGGCCAACGTCCTGACTTTC	CASSPRTSGTGANVLTF
TRBV19	TRBJ1-5	.	.	TGTGCCAGTAGTATGGGGGGGATTCAGGATTATAGCAATCAGCCCCAGCATTTT	CASSMGGIQDYSNQPQHF
TRBV21-1	TRBJ2-7	.	.	TGTGCCAGCAGCAAAGGAACCTGTTTCGGGCTGACGAGCTCCTACGAGCAGTACTTC	CASSKGTCFGLTSSYEQYF
TRBV9	TRBJ2-7	TRBD2	.	TGTGCCAGCAGCCCAACCGGGACTAGCGTCGACGAGCAGTACTTC	CASSPTGTSVDEQYF
TRBV30	TRBJ1-4	.	few	TGTGCCTGGAGAGGGGACACCCGAAATGAAAAACTGTTTTTT	CAWRGDTRNEKLFF
TRBV25-1	TRBJ1-1	.	.	TGTGCCAGCAGTTTGGACACTGAAGCTTTCTTT	CASSLDTEAFF
TRBV27	TRBJ2-7	.	.	TGTGCCAGCAGTTTAGCGGGGGCGAGAGGGTACGAGCAGTACTTC	CASSLAGARGYEQYF
TRBV15	TRBJ2-7	.	.	TGTGCCACCAGCATCCGGGATAGGTACGAGCAGTACTTC	CATSIRDRYEQYF